This T cell receptor beta chain was sequenced for a study of technical replicates of blood from a few donors. The ends were cut back, 8 bases at V and 1 base at J, with 12 bases in the middle. Germline lookup yields CDR1 MNHEY and CDR2 SVGAGI. This CDR3 contains 14 residues. Clones were sequenced by immunoSEQ multiplex PCR, and TCRdb holds only the in-frame ones, with some missing. This sample has tens of thousands of clones; 90% to 95% occur once, and the top ten carry about 0.25%. This clonotype originated in a human donor in good health. The specimen sequenced was T cells isolated from PBMCs. This chain links TRBV6-5 with TRBJ1-3; D possibly corresponds to TRBD1 (6 bases). CDR3 sequence: CASFAGASGNTIYF. In DNA, the CDR3 is TGTGCCAGCTTTGCGGGGGCATCTGGAAACACCATATATTTT.